This passage covers 18 T cell receptor beta chains from one sample sequenced in a study of blood T cells in healthy people across ages. A J-beta primer mix and a sample-barcoded 5' primer were used in a second PCR of about 7 to 12 cycles. MiXCR was run by TCRdb on the 5' RACE reads, yielding one entry per CDR3 protein. The sample lists approximately 800,000 distinct CDR3 sequences, 62% occurring once. Sequenced input: blood. Receptors originate from a man aged 25-45 years in good health.

This clonotype has more than one count but fewer than ten. The J gene is TRBJ1-2, the V gene TRBV6-2 or TRBV6-3, with 8 nucleotides matching TRBD1. The germline gives CDR1 MNHEY, CDR2 SVGEGT. The ends lost 6 bases at V and 1 base at J; junction bases unmatched: 4. The CDR3 contains 14 residues. CDR3 nucleotide sequence: TGTGCCAGCAGCCGACAGGGGAATAACTATGGCTACACCTTC. Its protein is CASSRQGNNYGYTF.

This clonotype was seen more than once but under ten times. The chain carries TRBV19 and TRBJ2-3; maybe TRBD1 (6 bases). Deletions cut 4 bases from V and 3 bases from J, with 11 bases between. This CDR3 comprises 14 residues. The germline V gene has CDR1 LNHDA and CDR2 SQIVND (reference sequence). The CDR3 loop reads CASSRTDRTDTQYF. DNA of the CDR3: TGTGCCAGTAGTAGGACGGACAGAACAGATACGCAGTATTTT.

The V gene is TRBV27, the J gene TRBJ2-1, with D tentatively TRBD1 or TRBD2 (5 bases each). Germline CDR1 reads MNHEY; CDR2 reads SMNVEV (reference sequence). This CDR3 has 11 amino acids. With 9 bases removed from V and 7 bases from J, the gap between germline ends came to 10 bases. CDR3 nucleotides: TGTGCCAGTACGTGGGGGAATGAGCAGTTCTTC. It codes for CASTWGNEQFF.

The chain carries TRBV20-1 and TRBJ1-2; D is unresolved. The CDR3 loop spans 14 amino acids. Germline V gene sequence: CDR1 DFQATT, CDR2 SNEGSKA (reference sequence). V dropped 3 bases and J dropped 0 bases, with 11 bases sitting between them. The CDR3 region is CSASQRQANYGYTF. CDR3 coding DNA: TGCAGTGCTAGCCAAAGGCAGGCTAACTATGGCTACACCTTC.

V usage is TRBV20-1 and J usage is TRBJ2-1, with 9 bases fitting TRBD1. CDR3 length: 15 residues. Losses at the gene ends were 5 bases for V and 8 bases for J; bases not matched to a gene: 13. CDR1 and CDR2 from the germline V gene are DFQATT and SNEGSKA (reference sequence). The CDR3 sequence is CSAQGRDRAPYEQFF. CDR3 DNA sequence: TGCAGTGCTCAAGGCCGGGACAGGGCACCGTATGAGCAGTTCTTC.

V and J are TRBV5-1 and TRBJ1-4, with D maybe TRBD1 (6 bases). CDR1 and CDR2 from the germline V gene are SGHRS and YFSETQ. V lost 0 bases and J 8 bases, leaving 17 bases between the germline ends. This CDR3 is built from 16 residues. The CDR3 loop reads CASSLELGAALEKLFF. For the CDR3, the DNA is TGCGCCAGCAGCTTGGAATTGGGGGCGGCCCTCGAAAAACTGTTTTTT.

This clonotype appeared a few times. The chain couples TRBV7-2 to TRBJ2-7, with 7 bases that match TRBD2. The germline CDR1 and CDR2 sequences are SGHTA and FQGNSA. The CDR3 runs to 15 residues. V lost 5 bases, J lost 1 base, and 8 bases stayed unmatched. CDR3 loop: CASSNRDYPSYEQYF. The CDR3 region has the DNA TGTGCCAGCAGCAACCGGGACTACCCTTCCTACGAGCAGTACTTC.

This chain's CDR3 is CASSSPEGMNTEAFF. In nucleotides, the CDR3 is TGTGCCAGCAGCTCACCGGAGGGCATGAACACTGAAGCTTTCTTT. This sequence joins TRBV7-2 and TRBJ1-1; no reliable D call. V was clipped by 4 bases and J by 0 bases, with 12 bases between them. CDR1 is SGHTA, CDR2 FQGNSA, per germline. This CDR3 region has 15 residues.

The chain combines TRBV12-3 or TRBV12-4 with TRBJ2-7; TRBD1 matches at 9 bases. With V trimmed by 6 bases and J by 5 bases, 5 bases remained unmatched. The CDR3 runs 13 residues. The CDR3 DNA sequence: TGTGCCAGCAGCGTTGACAGGGGGGACGAGCAGTACTTC. Its protein is CASSVDRGDEQYF.

CDR3 DNA: TGTGCCATCGGAGGAAATGAGCAGTTCTTC. Protein: CAIGGNEQFF. This chain joins TRBV10-3 and TRBJ2-1; the D gene is possibly TRBD2 (5 bases). Germline V gene data show CDR1 as ENHRY and CDR2 as SYGVKD. V dropped 8 bases and J dropped 7 bases, with 6 bases sitting between them. The CDR3 loop spans 10 amino acids.

This clonotype occurred once. The CDR3, as DNA: TGCGCCAGCAGCTTGACCCTCCCAGGGACAATCTCCTACGAGCAGTACTTC. Amino acid sequence: CASSLTLPGTISYEQYF. J is TRBJ2-7 and V is TRBV5-1; D perhaps matches TRBD1 (6 bases). V lost 1 base to trimming and J lost 0 bases, with 17 bases between them. This CDR3 comprises 17 residues. Looked up from germline, CDR1 is SGHRS and CDR2 is YFSETQ.

In its sample, this clonotype was seen a few times. This sequence joins TRBV20-1 and TRBJ2-1; D may be TRBD1 (6 bases). This CDR3 is 15 amino acids long. Trimming pared 0 bases from V and 2 bases from J, leaving 11 bases between. Germline V gene data show CDR1 as DFQATT and CDR2 as SNEGSKA (reference sequence). DNA for the CDR3: TGCAGTGCTAGAGATTCAGGGGTAACCTACAATGAGCAGTTCTTC. It is translated as CSARDSGVTYNEQFF.

DNA for the CDR3: TGCAGTGCTAGGGGGGTACTGGTAAACGAGCAGTACTTC. Residues: CSARGVLVNEQYF. The chain carries TRBV20-1 and TRBJ2-7; perhaps D is TRBD1 or TRBD2 (5 bases each). Looked up from germline, CDR1 is DFQATT and CDR2 is SNEGSKA (reference sequence). Trimming shortened V by 3 bases and J by 5 bases, and 14 bases separated the two germline ends. CDR3 length equals 13 residues.

CDR3 sequence reads: CASSGYRGGYGYTF. CDR3 bases: TGTGCCAGCAGCGGATACAGGGGGGGCTATGGCTACACCTTC. V and J are TRBV13 and TRBJ1-2, with 8 nucleotides matching TRBD1. After removal of 5 bases from V and 4 bases from J, the junction contained 6 bases not matched to a gene. Per the germline V gene, CDR1 is PRHDT and CDR2 is FYEKMQ (reference sequence). This CDR3 comprises 14 residues.

CDR3 coding DNA: TGTGCCAGCACGGACGTCTATGAGCAGTTCTTC. Translation: CASTDVYEQFF. The chain joins TRBV12-3 or TRBV12-4 to TRBJ2-1; D is unclear. This CDR3 has 11 amino acids. Trimming cost V 7 bases and J 8 bases, with 9 bases left between them.

V usage is TRBV29-1 and J usage is TRBJ2-6, with TRBD1 matching 9 bases. The V segment lost 7 bases and the J segment 1 base; nucleotides outside the gene matches: 5. The CDR3 is made up of 15 amino acids. CDR1 and CDR2 (germline): SQVTM, ANQGSEA. CDR3 region: CSAGTGTSGANVLTF. The CDR3 DNA follows: TGCAGCGCGGGGACAGGGACATCTGGGGCCAACGTCCTGACTTTC.

The chain couples TRBV9 to TRBJ2-7; D unresolved. V lost 0 bases to trimming and J lost 1 base, with 8 bases between them. Germline CDR1 and CDR2: SGDLS and YYNGEE. The CDR3 covers 14 residues. This chain's CDR3 is CASSVADDSYEQYF. CDR3 sequence (DNA): TGTGCCAGCAGCGTAGCGGACGATTCCTACGAGCAGTACTTC. The complete variable domain, with remaining parts taken from reference TRBV9 and TRBJ2-7, reads DSGVTQTPKHLITATGQRVTLRCSPRSGDLSVYWYQQSLDQGLQFLIQYYNGEERAKGNILERFSAQQFPDLHSELNLSSLELGDSALYFCASSVADDSYEQYFGPGTRLTVT.

This CDR3 reads CASSSLRQGSNEQYF. The CDR3 nucleotides are TGCGCCAGCAGCTCCCTCCGACAGGGGTCTAACGAGCAGTACTTC. The gene calls are TRBV5-1 and TRBJ2-7, with 8 nucleotides matching TRBD1. CDR3 size: 15 residues. Germline V gene sequence: CDR1 SGHRS, CDR2 YFSETQ. J lost 5 bases, V lost 3 bases, and 10 bases had no gene match.